This entry lists 25 T cell receptor beta chains sequenced from one sample in a study of T cell clonality in common variable immunodeficiency. TCRdb's table, derived via immunoSEQ multiplex PCR, lists solely in-frame clones and lacks some. The sample includes under 50,000 clones, none of them occurring once. Sequencing was carried out using peripheral blood mononuclear cells. The receptors shown here come from a person aged 18 to 70 in good health.

This clone was found many times. The read ends 3 residues shy of where the CDR3 ends; the end is completed using the germline J gene. The genes are TRBV18 and TRBJ2-3, with 8 positions matching TRBD1. The CDR3 has 14 residues. Germline CDR1 KGHSH, CDR2 LQKENI. V shed 4 bases and J 2 bases; nucleotides not matched to a gene: 2. The CDR3 loop is CASSQDRDTDTQYF. CDR3 bases read: TGTGCCAGCTCACAGGACAGGGACACAGATACG.

The table lists this clone with many counts. Incomplete CDR3 DNA: TGTGCCAGCTCACCATTACAGGGGGCAAACACTGAA. The encoded protein is CASSPLQGANTE. The entire CDR3 is CASSPLQGANTEAFF. This rearrangement joins TRBV18 to TRBJ1-1, with 9 bases identical to TRBD1. Sequencing ends 3 residues short of the CDR3 end; the germline J gene provides the rest. The CDR3 sequence is 15 residues long. The germline V gene encodes CDR1 KGHSH and CDR2 LQKENI. Unmatched junction bases numbered 3, after V lost 2 bases and J lost 2 bases. The full variable domain, in which reference TRBV18 and TRBJ1-1 provide the parts outside the CDR3, is NAGVMQNPRHLVRRRGQEARLRCSPMKGHSHVYWYRQLPEEGLKFMVYLQKENIIDESGMPKERFSAEFPKEGPSILRIQQVVRGDSAAYFCASSPLQGANTEAFFGQGTRLTVV.

This clone occurred many times. Coverage ceases 3 residues before the CDR3 finishes, and the germline J gene fills in the end. The J gene is TRBJ2-5, the V gene TRBV15; 7 bases match TRBD1. The V and J ends lost 4 bases and 5 bases, in that order; junction bases with no gene match: 7. Looked up from germline, CDR1 is LNHNV and CDR2 is YYDKDF (reference sequence). CDR3 length: 14 residues. CDR3 protein: CATSTRQGGETQYF. The CDR3 bases that were read are TGTGCCACCAGCACCAGACAGGGTGGGGAGACC.

Many counts were recorded for this clone. The read stops 3 residues short of the end of the CDR3; the missing end is completed from the germline J gene. The chain couples TRBV5-6 to TRBJ1-1; unclear D gene. Germline assignment: CDR1 SGHDT and CDR2 YYEEEE. This CDR3 is built from 13 residues. V shed 1 base and J shed 2 bases, with 6 bases lying between them. The CDR3 bases that were read are TGTGCCAGCAGCTTGAGCCCTAACACTGAA. The encoded protein is CASSLSPNTE. The entire CDR3 protein is CASSLSPNTEAFF. The complete variable domain, with remaining parts taken from reference TRBV5-6 and TRBJ1-1, reads DAGVTQSPTHLIKTRGQQVTLRCSPKSGHDTVSWYQQALGQGPQFIFQYYEEEERQRGNFPDRFSGHQFPNYSSELNVNALLLGDSALYLCASSLSPNTEAFFGQGTRLTVV.

Ten or more counts support this clone. The CDR3 end falls 3 residues outside the read, so it is completed with the germline J gene. The chain uses TRBV20-1 and TRBJ2-3, with TRBD1 as a possible D gene (5 bases). Germline V gene lookup returns CDR1 DFQATT and CDR2 SNEGSKA (reference sequence). There are 14 residues in the CDR3. Deletions cut 6 bases from V and 1 base from J, with 14 bases between. The CDR3 loop reads CSASQDWGTDTQYF. The sequenced part of the CDR3 DNA is TGCAGTGCCTCACAGGATTGGGGCACAGATACG.

The sample holds many counts of this clone. The DNA ends 3 residues before the CDR3 does, and the rest of the CDR3 is filled in from the germline J gene. The V and J genes are TRBV19 and TRBJ2-7; D is uncertain. Germline CDR1 reads LNHDA; CDR2 reads SQIVND (reference sequence). V lost 4 bases and J lost 6, with 13 bases in between. This CDR3 region has 13 residues. The part of the CDR3 DNA that was read is TGTGCCAGTAGTACTCTACGACAATCCGAG. Amino acid sequence: CASSTLRQSE. The full CDR3 reads CASSTLRQSEQYF.

Many counts were recorded for this clone. The sequence runs out 3 residues before the end of the CDR3; the remainder is reconstructed from the germline J gene. The chain employs TRBV28 and TRBJ2-7, with 12 bases matching TRBD2. The V and J ends lost 5 bases and 2 bases, in that order; junction bases with no gene match: 4. This CDR3 has 15 residues. Germline CDR1 MDHEN, CDR2 SYDVKM. The CDR3 sequence: CASSKGTSGPYEQYF. The CDR3 DNA, read in part, is TGTGCCAGCAGTAAAGGGACTAGCGGGCCCTACGAG.

The sample holds many counts of this clone. Incomplete CDR3 DNA: TGCGCCAGCAGCCTGGACATTAGCAATCAGCCC. Protein product: CASSLDISNQP. The full CDR3 sequence reads CASSLDISNQPQHF. J is TRBJ1-5 and V is TRBV4-1; perhaps TRBD1 as D (5 bases). The CDR3 goes on 3 residues after the read ends, and that part is filled in from the germline J gene. Germline CDR1 reads MGHRA; CDR2 reads YSYEKL. CDR3 length: 14 residues. Trimming took 4 bases from V and 0 from J, leaving 7 bases between them.

This clone was seen many times. Sequencing ends 3 residues short of the CDR3 end; the germline J gene provides the rest. The V gene is TRBV20-1, the J gene TRBJ1-2; D possibly corresponds to TRBD1 (5 bases). V was trimmed by 3 bases and J by 2 bases, leaving 10 bases between them. CDR1 DFQATT and CDR2 SNEGSKA come from the germline V gene (reference sequence). The CDR3 consists of 13 residues. CDR3 amino acids: CSASGGLNYGYTF. The part of the CDR3 DNA that was read is TGCAGTGCTAGCGGGGGTTTGAACTATGGC.

This clone was seen ten or more times. The CDR3 end is not reached by the read, which stops 3 residues before it; the germline J gene fills it in. The chain joins TRBV18 to TRBJ2-1; a possible D gene is TRBD2 (6 bases). The CDR3 runs 14 residues. V was pared by 1 base and J by 5 bases, with 9 bases between. Germline CDR1 and CDR2: KGHSH and LQKENI. The CDR3 loop reads CASSPQAGHNEQFF. The covered CDR3 bases are TGTGCCAGCTCACCACAGGCGGGGCACAATGAG.

This clone occurred many times. The read ends 3 residues before the CDR3 terminus; that terminus is restored from the germline J gene. The chain employs TRBV20-1 and TRBJ2-3; D is ambiguous. CDR1 and CDR2 (germline): DFQATT, SNEGSKA (reference sequence). The CDR3 is 14 residues long. Here the CDR3 reads CSARDFSRPGTQYF. Incomplete CDR3 DNA: TGCAGTGCTAGAGATTTCTCGAGGCCAGGCACG.

This clone was detected ten times or more. The CDR3 loop reads CASQQGSGHEQYF. The covered CDR3 bases are TGCGCCAGCCAACAGGGGAGCGGCCACGAG. The V and J genes are TRBV5-1 and TRBJ2-7; 7 nucleotides match TRBD1. The read is 3 residues too short to cover the CDR3 end, so that end is filled in from the germline J gene. This CDR3 region has 13 residues. Germline trimming cut 7 bases from V and 5 bases from J; bases unmatched to any gene: 9. CDR1 SGHRS and CDR2 YFSETQ come from the germline V gene.

This clone was observed many times. Read data end 3 residues before the CDR3 end; the end is taken from the germline J gene. This chain joins TRBV28 and TRBJ1-2; D remains unclear. The length of the CDR3 is 10 residues. V was trimmed by 3 bases and J by 7 bases, leaving 3 bases between them. CDR1 is MDHEN and CDR2 is SYDVKM in the germline V gene. The CDR3: CASSFFGYTF. The covered CDR3 bases are TGTGCCAGCAGTTTCTTTGGC.

This clone was counted many times. The read finishes 3 residues shy of the CDR3 end, and the germline J gene is used to complete it. V usage is TRBV6-2 or TRBV6-3 and J usage is TRBJ2-7; D remains unclear. Trimming pared 2 bases from V and 0 bases from J, leaving 5 bases between. The CDR3 has 13 amino acids. Germline loops: CDR1 MNHEY, CDR2 SVGEGT. CDR3: CASSYASSYEQYF. Incomplete CDR3 DNA: TGTGCCAGCAGTTACGCGAGCTCCTACGAG.

This clone was seen at least ten times. The observed sequence ends 3 residues before the CDR3 terminus, with the missing tail filled in from the germline J gene. The chain is built from TRBV7-2 and TRBJ1-1, with no clear D. The CDR3 is 14 residues long. With 3 bases removed from V and 1 base from J, the gap between germline ends came to 9 bases. Germline-derived CDR1 and CDR2 are SGHTA and FQGNSA. CDR3 protein: CASSFWSENTEAFF. The covered CDR3 bases are TGTGCCAGCAGCTTTTGGTCAGAGAACACTGAA.

This clone was counted at least ten times. The read halts 3 residues ahead of the CDR3 end, with the missing end drawn from the germline J gene. The chain has TRBV19 and TRBJ1-5, with D possibly being TRBD1 (5 bases). Trimming pared 4 bases from V and 1 base from J, leaving 17 bases between. CDR3 size: 17 residues. CDR1 is LNHDA and CDR2 is SQIVND in the germline V gene (reference sequence). The CDR3 here is CASSKWLRGGSNQPQHF. The sequenced CDR3 bases are TGTGCCAGTAGTAAATGGTTAAGGGGAGGGAGCAATCAGCCC.

This clone showed up many times. Compared with germline, one end of the junction differs, possibly owing to a read error. The read halts 3 residues ahead of the CDR3 end, with the missing end drawn from the germline J gene. The sample contains more than one DNA sequence encoding this CDR3. This chain uses TRBV19 with TRBJ2-1; weak D call: TRBD1 (5 bases). The CDR3 length is 16 residues. CDR1 LNHDA and CDR2 SQIVND come from the germline V gene (reference sequence). The covered CDR3 bases are TGTGCCAGCAGTAGGCAGGGTTATAGCTCCTACAATGAG. Amino acids: CASSRQGYSSYNE. The full CDR3 reads CASSRQGYSSYNEQFF. The full variable domain, its missing parts supplied by reference TRBV19 and TRBJ2-1, is DGGITQSPKYLFRKEGQNVTLSCEQNLNHDAMYWYRQDPGQGLRLIYYSQIVNDFQKGDIAEGYSVSREKKESFPLTVTSAQKNPTAFYLCASSRQGYSSYNEQFFGPGTRLTVL.

This clone appeared many times. The covered CDR3 bases are TGTGCCAGCAGCCAAGATTTTGGGACAGGGAGTGAAAAA. Protein sequence: CASSQDFGTGSEK. The entire CDR3 protein reads CASSQDFGTGSEKLFF. The rearrangement links TRBV4-2 to TRBJ1-4; TRBD1 agrees at 9 bases. The read terminates 3 residues ahead of where the CDR3 ends, so the germline J gene completes it. The CDR3 runs to 16 residues. Germline trimming cut 0 bases from V and 7 bases from J; bases unmatched to any gene: 6. CDR1 and CDR2 from the germline V gene are LGHNA and YNFKEQ.

The sample holds many counts of this clone. The sequenced fragment ends 3 residues before the CDR3 boundary, so the rest is inferred from the germline J gene. This sequence joins TRBV14 and TRBJ2-2; D is uncertain. Germline V gene lookup returns CDR1 SGHDN and CDR2 FVKESK. V lost 1 base, J lost 6 bases, and 6 bases lay in between. The CDR3 runs 13 residues. CDR3 region: CASSQVKAGELFF. Partial CDR3 DNA: TGTGCCAGCAGCCAAGTCAAGGCCGGGGAG.

This clone was observed a few times. The read falls 3 residues short of the CDR3 end, and the missing part is taken from the germline J gene. The V gene is TRBV11-1, the J gene TRBJ2-3; tentatively, D is TRBD1 (5 bases). This CDR3 has 14 residues. V lost 1 base and J lost 5, with 10 bases in between. Germline loops: CDR1 SGHAT, CDR2 FQDESV (reference sequence). The CDR3 bases that were read are TGTGCCAGCAGCTTAGAGGGGCTAGTAGATACG. It encodes CASSLEGLVDT. The full CDR3 protein reads CASSLEGLVDTQYF.

This clone was detected many times. Read coverage stops 3 residues before the CDR3 terminus; the germline J gene supplies the remainder. The J gene is TRBJ2-6, the V gene TRBV6-4; D unclear. Per the germline V gene, CDR1 is MRHNA and CDR2 is SNTAGT. Trimming pared 0 bases from V and 2 bases from J, leaving 5 bases between. The CDR3 spans 15 residues. The CDR3 protein is CASSDSHTGANVLTF. The part of the CDR3 DNA that was read is TGTGCCAGCAGTGACTCCCACACTGGGGCCAACGTC.

This clone was recorded many times. The CDR3 is cut off 3 residues early in the read; its end comes from the germline J gene. The J gene is TRBJ2-4, the V gene TRBV18; D perhaps matches TRBD1 (5 bases). CDR3 length: 16 residues. Trimming shortened V by 5 bases and J by 3 bases, and 17 bases separated the two germline ends. In germline, CDR1 is KGHSH, CDR2 LQKENI. The covered CDR3 bases are TGTGCCAGCTCATCGACAGTTAGTTACCTCAAAAACATT. The encoded protein is CASSSTVSYLKNI. The CDR3 as a whole reads CASSSTVSYLKNIQYF.

This clone was observed many times. The read gets to within 3 residues of the CDR3 end, and the germline J gene fills in the rest. The chain combines TRBV7-9 with TRBJ1-1; D ambiguous. This CDR3 region has 13 residues. From germline, CDR1 is SEHNR and CDR2 FQNEAQ (reference sequence). The CDR3 loop is CASSLSMVRGAFF. CDR3 DNA (partial): TGTGCCAGCAGCTTATCTATGGTCCGAGGG.

This clone was seen many times. The read comes to an end 3 residues before the CDR3 does, leaving the germline J gene to fill in the end. V usage is TRBV19 and J usage is TRBJ2-5; unclear D gene. Germline V gene data show CDR1 as LNHDA and CDR2 as SQIVND (reference sequence). V was shortened by 1 base and J by 5 bases, with 8 bases between the two germline ends. The CDR3 sequence is 13 residues long. Incomplete CDR3 DNA: TGTGCCAGTAGTATAGGCGGTGAGGAGACC. Its translation is CASSIGGEET. In full, the CDR3 reads CASSIGGEETQYF.

This clone was counted at least ten times. The observed sequence ends 3 residues before the CDR3 terminus, with the missing tail filled in from the germline J gene. This chain connects TRBV20-1 to TRBJ2-1; 15 bases map to TRBD2. This CDR3 has 15 residues. Germline CDR1 DFQATT, CDR2 SNEGSKA (reference sequence). J gave up 3 bases and V 6 bases, and 3 bases lay outside the gene matches. CDR3: CSAQGLAGGYNEQFF. The covered CDR3 bases are TGCAGTGCCCAGGGACTAGCGGGGGGCTACAATGAG.